The T cell receptor (beta chain) under discussion was sequenced for a study of blood T cell repertoires in COVID-19. Looking at the study overall: Acute-phase and convalescent COVID-19 samples originated in the United States, Italy and Spain. Sources were T cells, B-cell-depleted T cells, or PBMCs; the material itself was cDNA or gDNA.

As originally analysed: The assay estimated nucleated cells by amplifying reference gene primers. Only in-frame clones appear in the TCRdb table, and some are missing; sequencing was by immunoSEQ multiplex PCR. Clone size and V and J calls were adopted from that table, with D and trimming inferred from the DNA. The table has 390,000 or so clones, about nine tenths seen once. Sequenced sample: peripheral blood. The sequence was collected from a woman aged 25 to 39 with active or convalescent COVID-19.

Written as DNA, the CDR3 is TGTGCCAGCCGGCGAGGGGGCAGCGAAAAACTGTTTTTT. Its translation is CASRRGGSEKLFF. The J gene is TRBJ1-4, the V gene TRBV7-8, with 7 nucleotides matching TRBD1. The CDR3 totals 13 residues. CDR1 is SGHVS, CDR2 FQNEAQ, per germline. V gave up 8 bases and J gave up 8 bases; unmatched junction bases: 8.